Below are 29 T cell receptor beta chains sequenced from a single sample in a study of early T cells in non-severe SARS-CoV-2 infection. TCRdb independently ran MiXCR on the 5' RACE reads; one entry per CDR3 protein. This table holds approximately 110,000 distinct CDR3 sequences, under 15% found once. Sample: whole blood. The receptors shown here come from an adult who was a healthcare worker with PCR-confirmed SARS-CoV-2 infection or an uninfected control (not recorded which).

The rearrangement uses TRBV23-1 and TRBJ2-7; tentatively, D is TRBD1 (6 bases). TRBV23-1 is identified as an open reading frame with a role that is uncertain. The ends were cut back, 5 bases at V and 5 bases at J, with 16 bases in the middle. The CDR3 is 14 residues long. CDR3 bases: TGCGCCAGCAGTGGTCAGGGGATGAGAAACGAGCAGTACTTC. Protein: CASSGQGMRNEQYF.

The V call is TRBV9, the J call TRBJ2-1; TRBD2 matches 14 bases. CDR3 length: 15 residues. Trimming removed 3 bases from V and 9 bases from J; junction bases left unmatched: 5. Looked up from germline, CDR1 is SGDLS and CDR2 is YYNGEE. The CDR3 nucleotides read TGTGCCAGCAGCGCCCCGGGACTAGCGGGGGCTGAGCAGTTCTTC. It yields the protein CASSAPGLAGAEQFF.

The chain combines TRBV12-3 or TRBV12-4 with TRBJ1-2, with D unclear. Trimming stripped 1 base from V and 1 base from J, with 22 bases between. The CDR3 runs to 19 residues. The CDR3 DNA is TGTGCCAGCAGTTTAGGGCTGAGTGCGTTTCCTAAAAATAACTATGGCTACACCTTC. It yields the protein CASSLGLSAFPKNNYGYTF.

The chain couples TRBV12-3 or TRBV12-4 to TRBJ1-1, with D possibly being TRBD1 (6 bases). The V end was cut by 1 base, the J end by 0 bases, with 9 bases between. This CDR3 spans 15 amino acids. In DNA form, the CDR3 reads TGTGCCAGCAGTTTAGTGTACAGGGTGAACACTGAAGCTTTCTTT. This gives the protein CASSLVYRVNTEAFF.

This chain's CDR3 is CASSSGTVEAFF. The CDR3 nucleotides are TGCGCCAGCAGCAGTGGGACAGTTGAAGCTTTCTTT. The chain links TRBV5-1 to TRBJ1-1, with 7 nucleotides matching TRBD1. Germline CDR1 is SGHRS and CDR2 is YFSETQ. V was pared by 4 bases and J by 7 bases, with 4 bases of the junction left unmatched. The CDR3 sequence is 12 residues long. Using reference TRBV5-1 and TRBJ1-1 for the parts outside the CDR3, the full variable domain is KAGVTQTPRYLIKTRGQQVTLSCSPISGHRSVSWYQQTPGQGLQFLFEYFSETQRNKGNFPGRFSGRQFSNSRSEMNVSTLELGDSALYLCASSSGTVEAFFGQGTRLTVV.

The chain combines TRBV19 with TRBJ1-2; D call uncertain. Germline values: CDR1 LNHDA, CDR2 SQIVND (reference sequence). Between the trimmed V and J ends, which lost 6 bases and 8 bases, there was a span of 19 bases. CDR3 size: 14 residues. DNA for the CDR3: TGTGCCAGTAGCCCGACCGGTTCTGCGGGGGGCTACACCTTC. It yields the protein CASSPTGSAGGYTF.

This chain joins TRBV6-6 and TRBJ1-4; tentatively, D is TRBD1 (5 bases). Trimming stripped 4 bases from V and 7 bases from J, with 22 bases between. This CDR3 has 17 residues. Looked up from germline, CDR1 is MNHNY and CDR2 is SVGAGI (reference sequence). DNA of the CDR3: TGTGCCAGCAGTTCCCCCCACCGGGACGGAGGCCGTGAAAAACTGTTTTTT. As protein: CASSSPHRDGGREKLFF.

CDR3 amino acids: CSARGEAGASYEQYF. In nucleotides, the CDR3 is TGCAGTGCTAGAGGGGAAGCGGGGGCCTCCTACGAGCAGTACTTC. The chain combines TRBV20-1 with TRBJ2-7; TRBD2 aligns across 8 bases. The CDR3 is made up of 15 amino acids. From germline, CDR1 is DFQATT and CDR2 SNEGSKA (reference sequence). V lost 1 base, J lost 0 bases, and 5 bases stayed unmatched.

This clonotype occurred many times. V gene TRBV9 combines with J gene TRBJ1-1, with D unresolved. From germline, CDR1 is SGDLS and CDR2 YYNGEE. The CDR3 spans 13 residues. Trimming removed 8 bases from V and 5 bases from J, with 16 bases in between. The CDR3 protein is CASGFSWETEAFF. In DNA form, the CDR3 reads TGTGCCAGTGGGTTTTCCTGGGAGACTGAAGCTTTCTTT.

This chain connects TRBV7-2 to TRBJ1-1; D is unresolved. Germline V gives CDR1 SGHTA, CDR2 FQGNSA. Trimming removed 1 base from V and 5 bases from J, with 11 bases in between. The CDR3 contains 14 residues. The CDR3 DNA follows: TGTGCCAGCAGCTTAGATCCGGGTAGGACTGAAGCTTTCTTT. Amino acids: CASSLDPGRTEAFF.

This clonotype has more than one count but fewer than ten. The chain carries TRBV12-3 or TRBV12-4 and TRBJ2-1, with D possibly matching TRBD2 (7 bases). CDR3 length: 14 amino acids. V was cut by 11 bases and J by 5 bases, with 19 bases left in between. CDR3 amino acids: CAVRGGLSDNEQFF. DNA for the CDR3: TGTGCCGTTAGGGGGGGACTAAGCGACAATGAGCAGTTCTTC.

This clonotype was seen ten or more times. The V gene is TRBV19, the J gene TRBJ1-2; maybe TRBD1 (5 bases). Germline CDR1 is LNHDA and CDR2 is SQIVND (reference sequence). Trimming removed 3 bases from V and 4 bases from J, with 6 bases in between. The CDR3 is 12 residues long. CDR3 residues: CASSIDSYGYTF. The CDR3 nucleotides read TGTGCCAGTAGTATCGACAGCTATGGCTACACCTTC.

This chain uses TRBV7-9 with TRBJ1-3; D is perhaps TRBD1 (5 bases). The CDR3 contains 15 residues. Trimming stripped 7 bases from V and 4 bases from J, with 17 bases between. The germline V gene encodes CDR1 SEHNR and CDR2 FQNEAQ (reference sequence). As DNA, the CDR3 is TGTGCCAGCACCTGGGGCGGAAGAAGCGGAAACACCATATATTTT. Residues: CASTWGGRSGNTIYF.

The chain employs TRBV7-9 and TRBJ2-2; no reliable D call. The germline CDR1 and CDR2 sequences are SEHNR and FQNEAQ (reference sequence). V lost 7 bases to trimming and J lost 4 bases, with 7 bases between them. This CDR3 has 12 residues. The CDR3 loop reads CASTATTGELFF. The CDR3 DNA reads as TGTGCCAGCACAGCGACCACCGGGGAGCTGTTTTTT.

The V call is TRBV5-1, the J call TRBJ2-1; no clear D gene. Trimming stripped 5 bases from V and 0 bases from J, with 15 bases between. The CDR3 is 16 residues long. Germline values: CDR1 SGHRS, CDR2 YFSETQ. In nucleotides, the CDR3 is TGCGCCAGCAGAACCGGTCAGTTCGGCTCCTACAATGAGCAGTTCTTC. Protein sequence: CASRTGQFGSYNEQFF.

This clonotype has a handful of counts. The V gene is TRBV6-1, the J gene TRBJ2-7; D is ambiguous. Trimming took 5 bases from V and 2 from J, leaving 7 bases between them. Germline V lookup: CDR1 MNHNS, CDR2 SASEGT. This CDR3 has 12 residues. In DNA, the CDR3 is TGTGCCAGCAGTAACCCCACCTACGAGCAGTACTTC. This gives the protein CASSNPTYEQYF.

The chain combines TRBV20-1 with TRBJ1-5, with 8 positions matching TRBD1. This CDR3 has 14 residues. The ends lost 3 bases at V and 5 bases at J; junction bases unmatched: 6. Germline values: CDR1 DFQATT, CDR2 SNEGSKA (reference sequence). CDR3 sequence (DNA): TGCAGTGCTAGGCCAGGGGGCTCTTATCAGCCCCAGCATTTT. Amino acids: CSARPGGSYQPQHF.

This clonotype was observed a few times. The J gene is TRBJ1-2, the V gene TRBV20-1; D is unclear. V lost 4 bases to trimming and J lost 4 bases, with 16 bases between them. Per the germline V gene, CDR1 is DFQATT and CDR2 is SNEGSKA (reference sequence). The CDR3 is 14 residues long. Here the CDR3 reads CSATLSLAGYGYTF. The CDR3 DNA is TGCAGTGCTACCCTCTCCCTAGCTGGCTATGGCTACACCTTC.

This clonotype was counted a few times. This chain connects TRBV20-1 to TRBJ2-7; D is perhaps TRBD2 (7 bases). The CDR3 totals 14 residues. Looked up from germline, CDR1 is DFQATT and CDR2 is SNEGSKA (reference sequence). V was pared by 6 bases and J by 2 bases, with 17 bases between. CDR3 sequence: CSAPKEGGPYEQYF. In DNA form, the CDR3 reads TGCAGTGCACCAAAAGAGGGGGGGCCCTACGAGCAGTACTTC.

This clonotype has just a few counts. This chain links TRBV3-1 with TRBJ2-7; the D is unclear. The CDR3 covers 14 residues. Germline V gene lookup returns CDR1 LGHDT and CDR2 YNNKEL (reference sequence). Trimming left V 0 bases short and J 3 bases short, with 9 bases between. Written as DNA, the CDR3 is TGTGCCAGCAGCCAAGAAGGAGACAACTACGAGCAGTACTTC. This gives the protein CASSQEGDNYEQYF.

This clonotype was recorded many times. This rearrangement joins TRBV12-5 to TRBJ2-1, with D tentatively TRBD1 (6 bases). The length of the CDR3 is 14 residues. The germline gives CDR1 LGHNT, CDR2 FRNRAP. Deletions cut 6 bases from V and 0 bases from J, with 9 bases between. The CDR3 sequence: CASGDRFSYNEQFF. CDR3 in DNA: TGTGCTAGTGGAGACAGGTTCTCCTACAATGAGCAGTTCTTC.

The V and J genes are TRBV29-1 and TRBJ1-1; D gene unclear. This CDR3 spans 9 amino acids. CDR1 is SQVTM and CDR2 is ANQGSEA in the germline V gene. Between the trimmed V and J ends, which lost 7 bases and 3 bases, there was a span of 3 bases. This CDR3 reads CSADTEAFF. The DNA of the CDR3 is TGCAGCGCGGACACTGAAGCTTTCTTT.

V gene TRBV19 combines with J gene TRBJ2-1; no definite D call. V lost 4 bases and J 5 bases, leaving 12 bases between the germline ends. Germline V gene lookup returns CDR1 LNHDA and CDR2 SQIVND (reference sequence). The CDR3 extends over 14 amino acids. The CDR3 region has the DNA TGTGCCAGTAGTAGCATCGTGGACCACAATGAGCAGTTCTTC. Translating gives CASSSIVDHNEQFF.

This clonotype was found a few times. This chain joins TRBV7-9 and TRBJ2-1; weak D call: TRBD2 (6 bases). The germline gives CDR1 SEHNR, CDR2 FQNEAQ (reference sequence). The CDR3 runs to 14 residues. V was shortened by 7 bases and J by 0 bases, with 10 bases between the two germline ends. CDR3 protein: CASMRDSSYNEQFF. The CDR3 DNA follows: TGTGCCAGCATGCGGGACTCCTCCTACAATGAGCAGTTCTTC.

J is TRBJ1-4 and V is TRBV7-9, with D unresolved. Trimming removed 5 bases at V and 12 bases at J, with 16 bases between. This CDR3 has 13 residues. Germline CDR1 is SEHNR and CDR2 is FQNEAQ (reference sequence). The CDR3 here is CASSPKSDYQLFF. The DNA for the CDR3 is TGTGCCAGCAGCCCGAAGTCGGATTATCAACTGTTTTTT.

The chain recombines TRBV30 with TRBJ1-1; a possible D gene is TRBD1 (6 bases). The germline CDR1 and CDR2 sequences are GTSNPN and SVGIG (reference sequence). V was trimmed by 5 bases and J by 1 base, leaving 11 bases between them. The CDR3 contains 13 residues. The CDR3 coding sequence is TGTGCCTGGTGCCGGGACACGAACACTGAAGCTTTCTTT. Encoded protein: CAWCRDTNTEAFF.

This clonotype was counted a few times. The chain is built from TRBV18 and TRBJ2-7; unclear D gene. CDR3 size: 11 residues. Germline V gene sequence: CDR1 KGHSH, CDR2 LQKENI. V lost 6 bases and J 5 bases, leaving 8 bases between the germline ends. The CDR3 loop is CASSLEDEQYF. CDR3 nucleotide sequence: TGTGCCAGCTCTCTTGAAGACGAGCAGTACTTC.

This clonotype was counted between two and nine times. V is TRBV7-8 and J is TRBJ2-5; D gene ambiguous. This CDR3 is built from 16 residues. CDR1 is SGHVS, CDR2 FQNEAQ, per germline. V lost 0 bases and J 2 bases, leaving 13 bases between the germline ends. The CDR3 nucleotides read TGTGCCAGCAGCTTAGCTGGGCTAGTTTCACAAGAGACCCAGTACTTC. Translated: CASSLAGLVSQETQYF.

The chain is built from TRBV7-8 and TRBJ1-6; D perhaps matches TRBD1 (6 bases). The V end was cut by 8 bases, the J end by 11 bases, with 13 bases between. The CDR3 covers 12 residues. The germline CDR1 and CDR2 sequences are SGHVS and FQNEAQ. This CDR3 reads CASAQGSPPLHF. CDR3 DNA sequence: TGTGCCAGCGCTCAGGGGAGTCCACCCCTCCACTTT.